The sequence of this T cell receptor (beta chain) was determined in a study of response to subunit inactivated influenza vaccine. Each CDR3 protein is one row after TCRdb ran MiXCR on the RT-PCR reads. Altogether some 800,000 distinct CDR3 sequences are present, 21% being singletons, with the ten largest covering roughly 10%. The V end was cut by 5 bases, the J end by 9 bases, with 10 bases between. This CDR3 is 11 amino acids long. The study, taken as a whole, reports: T cells newly recruited by each seasonal influenza vaccination are few, the authors suggested.

Concerning this clonotype itself: Its antigen is as yet unknown.

The origin of this receptor is a man aged 45-60 years who received an inactivated influenza vaccine. This chain joins TRBV12-3 or TRBV12-4 and TRBJ2-5; possible D gene TRBD1, 5 bases. The starting material was PBMCs from blood, obtained 5 days after vaccination. CDR3 amino acids: CASSRLGAQYF. Here the CDR3 DNA reads TGTGCCAGCAGTCGCTTAGGGGCCCAGTACTTC.